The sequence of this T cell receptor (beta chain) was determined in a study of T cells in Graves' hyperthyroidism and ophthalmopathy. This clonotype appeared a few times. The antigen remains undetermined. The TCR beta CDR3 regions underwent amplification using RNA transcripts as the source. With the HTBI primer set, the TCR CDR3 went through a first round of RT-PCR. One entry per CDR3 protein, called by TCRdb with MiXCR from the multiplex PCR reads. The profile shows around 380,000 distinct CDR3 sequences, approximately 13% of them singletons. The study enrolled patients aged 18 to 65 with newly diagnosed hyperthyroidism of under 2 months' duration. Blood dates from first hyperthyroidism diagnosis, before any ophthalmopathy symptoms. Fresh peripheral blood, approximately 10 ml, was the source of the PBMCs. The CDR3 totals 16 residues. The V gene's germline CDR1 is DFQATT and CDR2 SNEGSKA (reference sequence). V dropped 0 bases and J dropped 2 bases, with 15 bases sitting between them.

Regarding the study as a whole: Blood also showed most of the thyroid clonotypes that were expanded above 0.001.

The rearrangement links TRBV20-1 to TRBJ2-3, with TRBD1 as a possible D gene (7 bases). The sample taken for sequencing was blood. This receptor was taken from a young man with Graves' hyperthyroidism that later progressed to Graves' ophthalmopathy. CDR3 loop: CSARDAGQSFTDTQYF. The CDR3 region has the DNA TGCAGTGCTAGAGATGCGGGACAGAGCTTCACAGATACGCAGTATTTT.